One and the same sample provided the 32 T cell receptor beta chains below, sequenced in a study of early stage breast cancer tumors. The method was immunoSEQ multiplex PCR; TCRdb's version includes in-frame clones alone and lacks a portion of them. The sample shows 50,000 to 75,000 clones, roughly 80% of them seen only once. The sequenced sample consisted of blood. All receptors come from a person aged 25 to 39 with breast cancer.

The chain joins TRBV5-8 to TRBJ2-3; D is perhaps TRBD2 (6 bases). The CDR3 runs 16 residues. V was trimmed by 4 bases and J by 2 bases, leaving 17 bases between them. The germline CDR1 and CDR2 sequences are SGHTS and YDEGEE. CDR3 in amino acids: CASSVGTLTLTDTQYF. CDR3 nucleotide sequence: TGTGCCAGCAGCGTCGGGACTCTGACCCTCACAGATACGCAGTATTTT. The full variable domain, its missing parts supplied by reference TRBV5-8 and TRBJ2-3, is EAGVTQSPTHLIKTRGQQATLRCSPISGHTSVYWYQQALGLGLQFLLWYDEGEERNRGNFPPRFSGRQFPNYSSELNVNALELEDSALYLCASSVGTLTLTDTQYFGPGTRLTVL.

This clone was observed a single time. This chain joins TRBV27 and TRBJ1-2, with no clear D. V was trimmed by 1 base and J by 9 bases, leaving 18 bases between them. The length of the CDR3 is 15 residues. The V gene's germline CDR1 is MNHEY and CDR2 SMNVEV (reference sequence). The CDR3 sequence is CASSLYPGVMESYTF. CDR3 bases: TGTGCCAGCAGTTTATATCCGGGAGTGATGGAGAGCTACACCTTC.

The V call is TRBV6-6, the J call TRBJ1-2; 10 positions match TRBD1. Trimming cost V 5 bases and J 6 bases; bases outside gene matches: 9. Germline V gene sequence: CDR1 MNHNY, CDR2 SVGAGI (reference sequence). The CDR3 spans 15 residues. This chain's CDR3 is CASSTSTGGANGYTF. The CDR3 DNA reads TGTGCCAGCAGTACCTCGACAGGGGGCGCCAATGGCTACACCTTC.

This sequence joins TRBV21-1 and TRBJ2-7; the table's D call TRBD1 went unverified against the DNA. TRBV21-1 is noted as a pseudogene. The CDR3 runs 17 residues. CDR3 nucleotides: TGTGCCAGCAGCAAAGCTTGTGAACAGAGCCCATCCTACGAGCAGTACTTC. Translating gives CASSKACEQSPSYEQYF.

The rearrangement uses TRBV18 and TRBJ2-5; no firm D call. Deletions cut 2 bases from V and 5 bases from J, with 12 bases between. The CDR3 runs to 14 residues. CDR1 KGHSH and CDR2 LQKENI come from the germline V gene. The CDR3: CASSPIIVRETQYF. For the CDR3, the DNA is TGTGCCAGCTCACCAATCATTGTTCGGGAGACCCAGTACTTC.

The chain combines TRBV19 with TRBJ1-2, with D perhaps TRBD1 (5 bases). V was trimmed by 6 bases and J by 2 bases, leaving 19 bases between them. Germline V lookup: CDR1 LNHDA, CDR2 SQIVND (reference sequence). The CDR3 sequence is 16 residues long. For the CDR3, the DNA is TGTGCCAGTAGAACCCCCCGGGACGGCAGAAACTATGGCTACACCTTC. It translates to CASRTPRDGRNYGYTF.

This clone was detected once. The chain couples TRBV30 to TRBJ2-5; TRBD2 aligns across 8 bases. CDR3 length: 13 amino acids. Unmatched junction bases numbered 5, after V lost 4 bases and J lost 4 bases. Germline-derived CDR1 and CDR2 are GTSNPN and SVGIG (reference sequence). CDR3 sequence: CAWTSGRGETQYF. The CDR3, as DNA: TGTGCCTGGACAAGCGGGAGAGGAGAGACCCAGTACTTC.

The chain is built from TRBV28 and TRBJ1-5, with D possibly being TRBD1 (5 bases). The V gene's germline CDR1 is MDHEN and CDR2 SYDVKM. The CDR3 extends over 14 amino acids. Trimming left V 2 bases short and J 1 base short, with 6 bases between. CDR3 amino acids: CASSLGGSNQPQHF. The CDR3 DNA reads TGTGCCAGCAGTTTAGGGGGGAGCAATCAGCCCCAGCATTTT.

This clone was seen more than once but under ten times. V usage is TRBV27 and J usage is TRBJ2-7; D possibly matches TRBD1 or TRBD2 (5 bases each). The germline V and J ends were trimmed by 6 bases and 0 bases, with 15 bases remaining between them. Germline V gene lookup returns CDR1 MNHEY and CDR2 SMNVEV (reference sequence). The CDR3 contains 15 residues. The CDR3 DNA is TGTGCCAGCAGGACTCGGGACCGCAGCTCCTACGAGCAGTACTTC. Translation: CASRTRDRSSYEQYF.

The DNA of the CDR3 is TGTGCCAGCAGCTTACTAGCGGGAGTGTTTGAGCAGTTCTTC. Protein: CASSLLAGVFEQFF. V is TRBV7-9 and J is TRBJ2-1; 10 bases are a match to TRBD2. This CDR3 is 14 amino acids long. Germline CDR1 SEHNR, CDR2 FQNEAQ (reference sequence). After removal of 2 bases from V and 9 bases from J, the junction contained 4 bases not matched to a gene. Complete variable domain (other parts from reference TRBV7-9 and TRBJ2-1): DTGVSQNPRHKITKRGQNVTFRCDPISEHNRLYWYRQTLGQGPEFLTYFQNEAQLEKSRLLSDRFSAERPKGSFSTLEIQRTEQGDSAMYLCASSLLAGVFEQFFGPGTRLTVL.

V is TRBV12-5 and J is TRBJ1-5, with a possible D match to TRBD1 (6 bases). The germline CDR1 and CDR2 sequences are LGHNT and FRNRAP. The germline V and J ends were trimmed by 3 bases and 0 bases, with 18 bases remaining between them. The CDR3 is 18 residues long. CDR3 DNA: TGTGCTAGTGGTTTTGATGTAGGGACACCCGGTAGCAATCAGCCCCAGCATTTT. Translation: CASGFDVGTPGSNQPQHF. Looking up the rest from reference TRBV12-5 and TRBJ1-5 gives the full variable domain: DARVTQTPRHKVTEMGQEVTMRCQPILGHNTVFWYRQTMMQGLELLAYFRNRAPLDDSGMPKDRFSAEMPDATLATLKIQPSEPRDSAVYFCASGFDVGTPGSNQPQHFGDGTRLSIL.

The chain carries TRBV1 and TRBJ2-3. TRBV1 is recorded as a pseudogene. This CDR3 spans 12 amino acids. Here the CDR3 reads CTSSPPTDTQYF. As DNA, the CDR3 is TGCACCAGCAGCCCCCCCACAGATACGCAGTATTTT.

The chain links TRBV30 to TRBJ1-5; TRBD1 aligns across 11 bases. In germline, CDR1 is GTSNPN, CDR2 SVGIG (reference sequence). V shed 1 base and J 5 bases; nucleotides not matched to a gene: 1. This CDR3 is built from 14 residues. The DNA for the CDR3 is TGTGCCTGGAGTGGGACAGGGGGCGATCAGCCCCAGCATTTT. Its translation is CAWSGTGGDQPQHF. Variable domain in full (rest from reference TRBV30 and TRBJ1-5): SQTIHQWPATLVQPVGSPLSLECTVEGTSNPNLYWYRQAAGRGLQLLFYSVGIGQISSEVPQNLSASRPQDRQFILSSKKLLLSDSGFYLCAWSGTGGDQPQHFGDGTRLSIL.

The V call is TRBV27, the J call TRBJ1-5, with D possibly being TRBD1 (6 bases). Trimming took off 10 bases at V and 1 base at J, with 17 bases between the two ends. The germline V gene has CDR1 MNHEY and CDR2 SMNVEV (reference sequence). The CDR3 runs 15 residues. This chain's CDR3 is CATPEGHPSNQPQHF. The CDR3 region has the DNA TGTGCCACCCCCGAGGGACATCCGAGCAATCAGCCCCAGCATTTT.

The table lists this clone with a count of one. The chain employs TRBV5-1 and TRBJ2-2; D is unresolved. Trimming left V 1 base short and J 4 bases short, with 14 bases between. Germline-derived CDR1 and CDR2 are SGHRS and YFSETQ. The CDR3 runs to 16 residues. The CDR3 protein is CASSLLPPSTTGELFF. The DNA for the CDR3 is TGCGCCAGCAGCTTGCTCCCGCCATCAACCACCGGGGAGCTGTTTTTT.

The chain recombines TRBV9 with TRBJ2-5; D uncertain. Germline V gene lookup returns CDR1 SGDLS and CDR2 YYNGEE. Trimming cost V 2 bases and J 3 bases, with 5 bases left between them. This CDR3 spans 12 amino acids. CDR3 sequence (DNA): TGTGCCAGCAGCGTTGGGGAAGAGACCCAGTACTTC. Translation: CASSVGEETQYF. Based on the CDR3 plus reference TRBV9 and TRBJ2-5, the full variable domain is DSGVTQTPKHLITATGQRVTLRCSPRSGDLSVYWYQQSLDQGLQFLIQYYNGEERAKGNILERFSAQQFPDLHSELNLSSLELGDSALYFCASSVGEETQYFGPGTRLLVL.

The chain couples TRBV28 to TRBJ1-5; D may be TRBD1 (6 bases). The CDR3 consists of 18 residues. The ends were cut back, 4 bases at V and 0 bases at J, with 19 bases in the middle. The germline CDR1 and CDR2 sequences are MDHEN and SYDVKM. The CDR3 here is CASSSPGGFADSNQPQHF. CDR3 nucleotides: TGTGCCAGCAGTTCCCCGGGGGGCTTCGCCGATAGCAATCAGCCCCAGCATTTT. Using reference TRBV28 and TRBJ1-5 for the parts outside the CDR3, the full variable domain is DVKVTQSSRYLVKRTGEKVFLECVQDMDHENMFWYRQDPGLGLRLIYFSYDVKMKEKGDIPEGYSVSREKKERFSLILESASTNQTSMYLCASSSPGGFADSNQPQHFGDGTRLSIL.

The V and J genes are TRBV5-6 and TRBJ1-4, with 7 nucleotides matching TRBD1. Trimming at V came to 0 bases and at J to 6 bases, leaving 8 bases not matched to a gene. Germline lookup yields CDR1 SGHDT and CDR2 YYEEEE. This CDR3 contains 16 residues. This CDR3 reads CASSLAGKGADEKLFF. For the CDR3, the DNA is TGTGCCAGCAGCTTGGCGGGTAAGGGGGCTGATGAAAAACTGTTTTTT.

This rearrangement joins TRBV28 to TRBJ2-7, with D possibly TRBD2 on 6 matching bases. Per the germline V gene, CDR1 is MDHEN and CDR2 is SYDVKM. Deletions cut 5 bases from V and 0 bases from J, with 11 bases between. The CDR3 totals 14 residues. CDR3 sequence (DNA): TGTGCCAGCAGTCTTTTCGGGGGCTCCTACGAGCAGTACTTC. Translated, it gives CASSLFGGSYEQYF. The full variable domain, in which reference TRBV28 and TRBJ2-7 provide the parts outside the CDR3, is DVKVTQSSRYLVKRTGEKVFLECVQDMDHENMFWYRQDPGLGLRLIYFSYDVKMKEKGDIPEGYSVSREKKERFSLILESASTNQTSMYLCASSLFGGSYEQYFGPGTRLTVT.

V is TRBV5-4 and J is TRBJ2-1; maybe TRBD2 (6 bases). The V gene's germline CDR1 is SGHNT and CDR2 YYREEE (reference sequence). Trimming took off 0 bases at V and 0 bases at J, with 13 bases between the two ends. The CDR3 extends over 17 amino acids. CDR3 protein: CASSLEGLAISYNEQFF. CDR3 nucleotide sequence: TGTGCCAGCAGCTTGGAAGGGCTAGCGATCTCCTACAATGAGCAGTTCTTC.

This CDR3 reads CASSLGQGQYF. Here the CDR3 DNA reads TGTGCCAGCAGCTTAGGACAGGGGCAGTACTTC. The chain uses TRBV7-9 and TRBJ2-7; 7 bases map to TRBD1. The CDR3 length is 11 residues. Germline V gives CDR1 SEHNR, CDR2 FQNEAQ (reference sequence). The V gene end was trimmed by 1 base and the J gene end by 9 bases; junction bases not matched to a gene: 0. Complete variable domain (other parts from reference TRBV7-9 and TRBJ2-7): DTGVSQNPRHKITKRGQNVTFRCDPISEHNRLYWYRQTLGQGPEFLTYFQNEAQLEKSRLLSDRFSAERPKGSFSTLEIQRTEQGDSAMYLCASSLGQGQYFGPGTRLTVT.

This chain uses TRBV5-4 with TRBJ1-6; 7 nucleotides agree with TRBD1. The V and J ends lost 0 bases and 7 bases, in that order; junction bases with no gene match: 4. The CDR3 covers 15 residues. CDR1 and CDR2 (germline): SGHNT, YYREEE (reference sequence). CDR3 nucleotides: TGTGCCAGCAGCTTGGGGAGGGGGCAAAATTCACCCCTCCACTTT. It codes for CASSLGRGQNSPLHF.

The chain carries TRBV6-5 and TRBJ1-2, with TRBD1 identical over 10 bases. The trim removed 0 bases at V and 6 bases at J, leaving 1 base unmatched. The CDR3 has 14 residues. Germline-derived CDR1 and CDR2 are MNHEY and SVGAGI. Here the CDR3 DNA reads TGTGCCAGCAGTTACTCGACAGGGGGCCATGGCTACACCTTC. This translates into CASSYSTGGHGYTF.

V gene TRBV12-5 combines with J gene TRBJ2-2, with 7 bases lining up with TRBD1. Looked up from germline, CDR1 is LGHNT and CDR2 is FRNRAP. The V segment lost 3 bases and the J segment 3 bases; nucleotides outside the gene matches: 7. CDR3 length: 16 amino acids. For the CDR3, the DNA is TGTGCTAGTGGTTTTCGGTGGCAGGGGGACACCGGGGAGCTGTTTTTT. Its translation is CASGFRWQGDTGELFF.

CDR3 DNA: TGCGCCAGCAGTGAGTCACCATATTTCACCGGGGAGCTGTTTTTT. Translating gives CASSESPYFTGELFF. V gene TRBV10-1 combines with J gene TRBJ2-2; D remains unclear. From germline, CDR1 is WNHNN and CDR2 SYGVQD (reference sequence). The CDR3 totals 15 residues. Between the trimmed V and J ends, which lost 0 bases and 4 bases, there was a span of 9 bases.

CDR3 amino acids: CASSLGGASGSLGGQFF. The CDR3 region has the DNA TGTGCCAGCAGCTTAGGGGGAGCTAGCGGGAGCCTTGGGGGGCAGTTCTTC. V gene TRBV13 combines with J gene TRBJ2-1; TRBD2 matches 10 bases. Unmatched junction bases numbered 14, after V lost 0 bases and J lost 12 bases. The CDR3 covers 17 residues. Per the germline V gene, CDR1 is PRHDT and CDR2 is FYEKMQ (reference sequence).

CDR3 in amino acids: CAAGVPGSPLHF. CDR3 DNA: TGTGCCGCGGGCGTCCCCGGTTCACCCCTCCACTTT. The V and J genes are TRBV15 and TRBJ1-6; D is unclear. Germline CDR1 LNHNV, CDR2 YYDKDF (reference sequence). The CDR3 spans 12 residues. Trimming removed 11 bases at V and 9 bases at J, with 14 bases between. The whole variable domain, filled in from reference TRBV15 and TRBJ1-6, reads DAMVIQNPRYQVTQFGKPVTLSCSQTLNHNVMYWYQQKSSQAPKLLFHYYDKDFNNEADTPDNFQSRRPNTSFCFLDIRSPGLGDTAMYLCAAGVPGSPLHFGNGTRLTVT.

This sequence joins TRBV5-6 and TRBJ2-7, with D hard to call. V was clipped by 5 bases and J by 3 bases, with 21 bases between them. CDR1 is SGHDT, CDR2 YYEEEE, per germline. The CDR3 runs 16 residues. The CDR3 sequence: CASRPTPVSANYEQYF. The CDR3 DNA reads as TGTGCCAGCAGGCCCACGCCGGTGTCGGCAAACTACGAGCAGTACTTC. Together with reference TRBV5-6 and TRBJ2-7, the CDR3 gives the full variable domain: DAGVTQSPTHLIKTRGQQVTLRCSPKSGHDTVSWYQQALGQGPQFIFQYYEEEERQRGNFPDRFSGHQFPNYSSELNVNALLLGDSALYLCASRPTPVSANYEQYFGPGTRLTVT.

This chain links TRBV28 with TRBJ1-3; 7 bases line up with TRBD1. The CDR3 is 14 amino acids. V trimming: 5 bases; J trimming: 2 bases; junction bases outside the gene matches: 3. The germline V gene has CDR1 MDHEN and CDR2 SYDVKM. CDR3 sequence: CASSRTGAGNTIYF. Written as DNA, the CDR3 is TGTGCCAGCAGTAGAACAGGGGCTGGAAACACCATATATTTT.

The chain carries TRBV9 and TRBJ2-4; 8 bases map to TRBD2. V shed 0 bases, J shed 2 bases, and the junction held 13 bases outside the gene matches. This CDR3 is built from 19 residues. Looked up from germline, CDR1 is SGDLS and CDR2 is YYNGEE. The CDR3 region has the DNA TGTGCCAGCAGCGTAGCTACCGGGGGGGGAGGAAGGACCAAAAACATTCAGTACTTC. Its protein is CASSVATGGGGRTKNIQYF.

This chain uses TRBV30 with TRBJ1-2; D unresolved. Trimming stripped 0 bases from V and 1 base from J, with 9 bases between. Germline loops: CDR1 GTSNPN, CDR2 SVGIG (reference sequence). The CDR3 length is 14 residues. The DNA for the CDR3 is TGTGCCTGGAGTGTAATCGGTCTTAACTATGGCTACACCTTC. This encodes CAWSVIGLNYGYTF.

V and J are TRBV27 and TRBJ2-1; D possibly corresponds to TRBD1 (5 bases). The CDR3 length is 15 residues. V gave up 5 bases and J gave up 0 bases, with 11 bases separating them. Germline V CDR1 and CDR2: MNHEY, SMNVEV (reference sequence). In DNA form, the CDR3 reads TGTGCCAGCAGTAGGGGAACGAGCTCCTACAATGAGCAGTTCTTC. Translation: CASSRGTSSYNEQFF.